This paragraph covers one TCR beta chain sequence. Germline loops: CDR1 MGHRA, CDR2 YSYEKL. With 2 bases clipped from V and 2 bases from J, the junction kept 6 bases outside the gene matches. The CDR3 extends over 16 amino acids. These data belong to a study of blood T cell repertoires in COVID-19. Study as a whole: Material from acute and convalescent COVID-19 was sourced from the United States, Italy and Spain.

In the authors' methods: By means of reference gene primer amplification, nucleated cell counts were estimated. Assay: immunoSEQ multiplex PCR; the TCRdb copy retains only in-frame clones and omits some. The V and J calls and clone size are taken from that table; D and trimming were inferred from the DNA. The data show 200,000 to 250,000 clones, around 90% seen once. Assignments of participants to cohorts depended upon their own reported clinical history. A COVID-19 case had been met by exposed participants during the 2 weeks before study entry. The receptor was derived from a woman aged 25 to 39 who had been exposed to COVID-19. Material for sequencing was PBMCs or T cells enriched from blood (not recorded which). The chain is built from TRBV4-1 and TRBJ2-3, with 8 bases lining up with TRBD2. CDR3 loop: CASSQMAREATDTQYF. The CDR3 nucleotides are TGCGCCAGCAGCCAAATGGCGCGGGAGGCCACAGATACGCAGTATTTT.